The T cell receptor (beta chain) under discussion was sequenced for a study of shared T cell receptors in the human thymus. The table came from immunoSEQ multiplex PCR; TCRdb's copy has only in-frame clones and leaves some out. The data contain some 700,000 clones, approximately 85% of them seen just once; the ten biggest clones take up roughly 0.01%. Per germline, CDR1 KGHSH and CDR2 LQKENI. The CDR3 covers 14 residues. Trimming shortened V by 4 bases and J by 6 bases, and 16 bases separated the two germline ends. This clone has a handful of counts. The same data also went into a second study, on human thymus T cells. That work contributes: There were highly overlapping thymic repertoires among unrelated individuals, as related research reported.

The chain links TRBV18 to TRBJ2-7; TRBD2 is a possible D gene (5 bases). This sequence originates from a girl under three years old with a congenital heart defect. Sequencing used thymocytes. CDR3 loop: CASSQWGVVSEQYF. In DNA form, the CDR3 reads TGTGCCAGCTCACAGTGGGGAGTGGTTTCCGAGCAGTACTTC.